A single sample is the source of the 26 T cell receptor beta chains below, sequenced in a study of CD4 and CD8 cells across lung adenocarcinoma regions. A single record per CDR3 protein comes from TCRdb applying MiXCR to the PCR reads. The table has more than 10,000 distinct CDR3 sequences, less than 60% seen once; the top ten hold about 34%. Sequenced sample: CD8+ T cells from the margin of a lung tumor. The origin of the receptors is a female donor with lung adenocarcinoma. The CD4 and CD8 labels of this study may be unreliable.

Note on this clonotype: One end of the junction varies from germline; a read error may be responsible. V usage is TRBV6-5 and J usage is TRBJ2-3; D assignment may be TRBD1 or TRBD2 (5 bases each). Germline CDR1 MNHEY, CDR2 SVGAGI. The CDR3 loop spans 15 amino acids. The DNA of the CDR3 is TGTGCCGGGGGTTACGGGGACCGGGGCCCAGAGACGCAGTACTTT. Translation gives CAGGYGDRGPETQYF.

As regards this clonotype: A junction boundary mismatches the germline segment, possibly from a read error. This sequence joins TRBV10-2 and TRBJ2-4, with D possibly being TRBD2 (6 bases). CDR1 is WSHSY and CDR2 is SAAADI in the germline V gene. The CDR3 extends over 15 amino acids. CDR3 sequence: CASRDLAGTKNTQYF. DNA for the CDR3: TGCGCCAGCAGAGATCTGGCGGGGACCAAAAATACTCAGTACTTT.

Written as DNA, the CDR3 is TGTGCCAGCAGTTTAAATCTAGCGGGAGTGTTGGCCGGGGAGCTGTTTTTT. This gives the protein CASSLNLAGVLAGELFF. The genes are TRBV27 and TRBJ2-2; 10 bases align to TRBD2. This CDR3 region has 17 residues. Germline V CDR1 and CDR2: MNHEY, SMNVEV (reference sequence). Germline trimming cut 2 bases from V and 6 bases from J; bases unmatched to any gene: 9.

The CDR3 loop reads CASSETGTGELFF. The DNA for the CDR3 is TGTGCCAGCAGTGAAACGGGGACCGGGGAGCTGTTTTTT. This chain joins TRBV6-1 and TRBJ2-2; TRBD2 might be the D (5 bases). V lost 2 bases, J lost 5 bases, and 6 bases lay in between. This CDR3 spans 13 amino acids. Germline V CDR1 and CDR2: MNHNS, SASEGT.

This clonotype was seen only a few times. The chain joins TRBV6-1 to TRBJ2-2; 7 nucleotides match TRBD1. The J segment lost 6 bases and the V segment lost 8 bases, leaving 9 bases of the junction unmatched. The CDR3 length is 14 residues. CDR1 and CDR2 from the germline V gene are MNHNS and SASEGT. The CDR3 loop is CASVLVGGPGELFF. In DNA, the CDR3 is TGTGCCAGCGTGCTGGTAGGGGGCCCCGGGGAGCTGTTTTTT.

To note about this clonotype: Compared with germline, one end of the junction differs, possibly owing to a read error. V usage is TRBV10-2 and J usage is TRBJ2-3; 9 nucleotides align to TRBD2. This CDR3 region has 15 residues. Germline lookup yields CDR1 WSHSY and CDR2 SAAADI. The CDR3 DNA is TGCGCCAGCAGAGATCTAGCGGGGAACAAAGATACCCAGTTTTTT. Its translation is CASRDLAGNKDTQFF.

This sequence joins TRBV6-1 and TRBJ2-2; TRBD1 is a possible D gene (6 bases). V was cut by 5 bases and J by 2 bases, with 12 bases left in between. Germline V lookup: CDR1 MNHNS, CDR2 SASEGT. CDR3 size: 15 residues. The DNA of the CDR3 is TGTGCCAGCAGTCCCAAGGACAGAAACACCGGGGAGCTGTTTTTT. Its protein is CASSPKDRNTGELFF.

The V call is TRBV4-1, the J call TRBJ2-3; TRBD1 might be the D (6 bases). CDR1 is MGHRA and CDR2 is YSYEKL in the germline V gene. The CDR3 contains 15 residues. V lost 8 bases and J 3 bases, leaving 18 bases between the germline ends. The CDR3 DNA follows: TGCGCCAGCGGCCCTGGGGGCAGCCCGACAGATACGCAGTATTTT. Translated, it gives CASGPGGSPTDTQYF.

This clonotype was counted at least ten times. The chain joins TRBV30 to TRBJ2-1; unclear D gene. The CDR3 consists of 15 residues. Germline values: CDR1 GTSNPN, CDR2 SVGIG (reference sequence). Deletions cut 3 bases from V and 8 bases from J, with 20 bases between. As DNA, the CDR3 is TGTGCCTGGAGGGGTTTTGAGTTAGGGTACCATGAGCAGTTCTTC. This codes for CAWRGFELGYHEQFF.

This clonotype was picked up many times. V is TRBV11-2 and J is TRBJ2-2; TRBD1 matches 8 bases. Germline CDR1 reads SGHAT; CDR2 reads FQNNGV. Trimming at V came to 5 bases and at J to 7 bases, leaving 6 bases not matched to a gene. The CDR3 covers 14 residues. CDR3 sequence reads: CASSLDRVDGELFF. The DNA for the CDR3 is TGTGCCAGCAGCCTGGACAGGGTTGACGGGGAGCTGTTTTTT. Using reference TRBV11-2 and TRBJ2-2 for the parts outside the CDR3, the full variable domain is EAGVAQSPRYKIIEKRQSVAFWCNPISGHATLYWYQQILGQGPKLLIQFQNNGVVDDSQLPKDRFSAERLKGVDSTLKIQPAKLEDSAVYLCASSLDRVDGELFFGEGSRLTVL.

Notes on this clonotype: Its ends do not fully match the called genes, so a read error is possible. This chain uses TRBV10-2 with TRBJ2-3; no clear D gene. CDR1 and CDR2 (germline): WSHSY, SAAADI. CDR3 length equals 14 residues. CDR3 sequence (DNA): TGCGCCGTCTGTGGGTTAACTACCAAAGACATTCAGTACTTT. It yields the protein CAVCGLTTKDIQYF.

The CDR3 loop reads CASSSGTASYEQYF. CDR3 nucleotides: TGTGCCAGCAGTTCCGGGACAGCCTCCTACGAGCAGTACTTC. The chain has TRBV6-5 and TRBJ2-7, with TRBD1 matching over 7 bases. This CDR3 contains 14 residues. Per the germline V gene, CDR1 is MNHEY and CDR2 is SVGAGI. The trim removed 4 bases at V and 0 bases at J, leaving 3 bases unmatched.

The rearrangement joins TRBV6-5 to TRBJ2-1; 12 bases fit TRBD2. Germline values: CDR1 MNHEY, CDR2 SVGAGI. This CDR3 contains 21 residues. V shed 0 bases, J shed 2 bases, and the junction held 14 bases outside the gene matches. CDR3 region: CASSYSMLISLAGGPYNEQFF. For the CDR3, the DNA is TGTGCCAGCAGTTACTCGATGTTGATTTCACTAGCGGGGGGACCCTACAATGAGCAGTTCTTC.

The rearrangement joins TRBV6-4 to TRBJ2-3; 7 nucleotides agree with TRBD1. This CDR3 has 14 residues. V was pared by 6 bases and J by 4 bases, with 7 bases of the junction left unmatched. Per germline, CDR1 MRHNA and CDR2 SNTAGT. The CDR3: CASSEQGSADTQYF. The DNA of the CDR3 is TGTGCCAGCAGCGAACAGGGGAGCGCAGATACGCAGTATTTT.

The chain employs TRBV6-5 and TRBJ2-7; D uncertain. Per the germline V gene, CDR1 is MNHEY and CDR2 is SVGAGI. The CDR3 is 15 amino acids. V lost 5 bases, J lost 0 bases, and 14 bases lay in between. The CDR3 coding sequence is TGTGCCAGCAGTAACTACTATGGCAGCTCCTACGAGCAGTACTTC. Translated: CASSNYYGSSYEQYF.

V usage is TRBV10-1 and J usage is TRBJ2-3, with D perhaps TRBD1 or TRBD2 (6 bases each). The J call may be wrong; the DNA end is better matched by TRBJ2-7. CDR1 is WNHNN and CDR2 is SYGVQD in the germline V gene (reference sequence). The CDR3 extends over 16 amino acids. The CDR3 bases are TGCGCCAGCAGGGGGAACGGGGGCCGGGACCCAGAGACGCAGTACTTC. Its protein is CASRGNGGRDPETQYF.

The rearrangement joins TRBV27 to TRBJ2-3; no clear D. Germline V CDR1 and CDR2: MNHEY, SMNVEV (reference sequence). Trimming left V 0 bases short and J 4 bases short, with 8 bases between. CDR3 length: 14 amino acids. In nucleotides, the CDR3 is TGTGCCAGCAGTTTATCTCCAAATCCAGATACGCAGTATTTT. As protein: CASSLSPNPDTQYF.

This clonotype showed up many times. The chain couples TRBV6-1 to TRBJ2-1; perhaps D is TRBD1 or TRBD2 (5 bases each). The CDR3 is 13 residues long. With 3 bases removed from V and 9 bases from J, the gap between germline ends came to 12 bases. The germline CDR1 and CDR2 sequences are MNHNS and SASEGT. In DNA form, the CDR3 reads TGTGCCAGCAGTGATTTAGAGGGGCTTGAGCAGTTCTTC. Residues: CASSDLEGLEQFF.

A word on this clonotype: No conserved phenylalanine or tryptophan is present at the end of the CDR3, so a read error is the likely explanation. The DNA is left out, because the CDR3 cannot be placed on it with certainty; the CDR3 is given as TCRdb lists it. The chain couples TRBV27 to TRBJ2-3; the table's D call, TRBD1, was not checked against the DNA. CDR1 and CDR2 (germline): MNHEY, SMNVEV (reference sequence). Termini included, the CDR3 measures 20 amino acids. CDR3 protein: CERLSLASAFLYLLRNNVLG.

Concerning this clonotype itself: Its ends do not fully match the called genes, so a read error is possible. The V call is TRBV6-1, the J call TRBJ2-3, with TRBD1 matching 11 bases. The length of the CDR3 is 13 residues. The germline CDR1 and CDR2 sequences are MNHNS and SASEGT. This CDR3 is CARRTGGKDTQYF. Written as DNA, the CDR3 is TGTGCCAGGAGGACAGGGGGCAAAGACACGCAGTATTTC.

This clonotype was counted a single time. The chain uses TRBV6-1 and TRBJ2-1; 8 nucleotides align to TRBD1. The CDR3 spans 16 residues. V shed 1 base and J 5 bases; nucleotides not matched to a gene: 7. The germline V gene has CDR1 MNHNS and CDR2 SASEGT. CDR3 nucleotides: TGTGCCAGCAGTGAAGGAGTGGGCAGGGGGCACAATGAGCAGTTCTTC. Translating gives CASSEGVGRGHNEQFF.

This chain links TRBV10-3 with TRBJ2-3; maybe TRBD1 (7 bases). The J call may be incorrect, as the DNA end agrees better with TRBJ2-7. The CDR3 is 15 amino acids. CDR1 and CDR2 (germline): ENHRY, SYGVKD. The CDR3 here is CAVGQGGFVPDTQYF. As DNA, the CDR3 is TGTGCCGTGGGGCAGGGGGGCTTCGTCCCAGATACGCAGTACTTC.

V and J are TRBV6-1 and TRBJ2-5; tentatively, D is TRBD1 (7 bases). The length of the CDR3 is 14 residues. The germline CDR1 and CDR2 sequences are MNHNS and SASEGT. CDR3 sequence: CARQGGGDQDTQYF. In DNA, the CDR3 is TGTGCGAGGCAGGGGGGCGGGGACCAAGACACTCAGTACTTC.

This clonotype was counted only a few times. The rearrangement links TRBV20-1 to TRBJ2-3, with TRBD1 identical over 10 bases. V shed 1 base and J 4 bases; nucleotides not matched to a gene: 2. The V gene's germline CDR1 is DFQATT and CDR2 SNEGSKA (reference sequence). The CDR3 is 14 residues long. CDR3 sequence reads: CSARGDRGADTQYF. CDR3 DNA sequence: TGCAGTGCTAGAGGGGACAGGGGCGCAGATACGCAGTATTTT.

The CDR3 here is CAARTSSTDTQYF. In DNA, the CDR3 is TGTGCCGCTCGCACTTCTAGCACAGATACGCAGTATTTT. This rearrangement joins TRBV7-2 to TRBJ2-3; D is uncertain. CDR3 length: 13 amino acids. Germline assignment: CDR1 SGHTA and CDR2 FQGNSA. V was pared by 11 bases and J by 0 bases, with 12 bases between.

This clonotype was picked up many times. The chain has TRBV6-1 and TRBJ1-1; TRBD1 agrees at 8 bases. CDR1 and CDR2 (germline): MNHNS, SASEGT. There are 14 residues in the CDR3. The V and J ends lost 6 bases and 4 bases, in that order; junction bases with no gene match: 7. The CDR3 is CASSSRGRITEAFF. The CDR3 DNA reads TGTGCCAGCAGCTCCAGGGGGCGCATCACTGAAGCTTTCTTT.